Presented here are 20 T cell receptor beta chains from one specimen sequenced in a study of cytomegalovirus exposure and HLA in healthy donors. Both 60 Vbeta primers and 13 Jbeta primers went into the PCR. Profiling relied on immunoSEQ multiplex PCR, and the TCRdb table lists in-frame clones only, not all of them. In the table there are 85,000 to 100,000 clones, 64% of which are singletons. Material for sequencing was PBMCs. Receptors originate from a man aged 60-69 years in good health and CMV-seronegative.

A few counts support this clone. The chain links TRBV7-3 to TRBJ2-7; 11 bases agree with TRBD2. CDR3 length: 16 residues. From germline, CDR1 is SGHTA and CDR2 FQGTGA. V shed 2 bases and J 4 bases; nucleotides not matched to a gene: 7. The CDR3 here is CASSLAGVAGGYEQYF. Here the CDR3 DNA reads TGTGCCAGCAGCTTAGCTGGCGTAGCGGGAGGGTACGAGCAGTACTTC. Filled out from reference TRBV7-3 and TRBJ2-7, the complete variable domain reads GAGVSQTPSNKVTEKGKYVELRCDPISGHTALYWYRQSLGQGPEFLIYFQGTGAADDSGLPNDRFFAVRPEGSVSTLKIQRTERGDSAVYLCASSLAGVAGGYEQYFGPGTRLTVT.

This rearrangement joins TRBV10-1 to TRBJ1-1, with D unclear. Germline V lookup: CDR1 WNHNN, CDR2 SYGVQD (reference sequence). The V end lost 0 bases, the J end lost 6 bases, and 11 bases lay between the germline ends. The CDR3 runs to 14 residues. CDR3 amino acids: CASSESSSVSEAFF. For the CDR3, the DNA is TGCGCCAGCAGTGAGTCGAGCTCGGTGTCTGAAGCTTTCTTT.

The chain carries TRBV11-2 and TRBJ1-1; 9 bases map to TRBD1. CDR3 length equals 15 residues. Germline-derived CDR1 and CDR2 are SGHAT and FQNNGV. V gave up 3 bases and J gave up 1 base; unmatched junction bases: 3. The CDR3 reads CASSFAGQGNTEAFF. As DNA, the CDR3 is TGTGCCAGCAGCTTTGCGGGACAGGGGAACACTGAAGCTTTCTTT.

The chain couples TRBV28 to TRBJ1-1; D uncertain. Trimming left V 3 bases short and J 3 bases short, with 11 bases between. The CDR3 contains 14 residues. From germline, CDR1 is MDHEN and CDR2 SYDVKM. The CDR3 DNA reads as TGTGCCAGCAGTTTGTTGGTTGCGTACACTGAAGCTTTCTTT. Encoded protein: CASSLLVAYTEAFF.

The chain joins TRBV10-2 to TRBJ1-1; 7 bases line up with TRBD1. The CDR3 is 14 amino acids. Germline lookup yields CDR1 WSHSY and CDR2 SAAADI. V gave up 6 bases and J gave up 2 bases; unmatched junction bases: 6. This CDR3 is CASRDRASNTEAFF. DNA for the CDR3: TGCGCCAGCAGAGACAGGGCGAGCAACACTGAAGCTTTCTTT.

This clone is categorized as medium-sized. The chain joins TRBV18 to TRBJ1-4, with D perhaps matching TRBD1 (5 bases). From germline, CDR1 is KGHSH and CDR2 LQKENI. Trimming took 6 bases from V and 0 from J, leaving 11 bases between them. The CDR3 sequence is 15 residues long. CDR3 region: CASSRDRATNEKLFF. The CDR3 DNA is TGTGCCAGCTCGCGCGACAGAGCAACTAATGAAAAACTGTTTTTT.

The V and J genes are TRBV11-3 and TRBJ1-5; D gene uncertain. V lost 3 bases, J lost 5 bases, and 11 bases lay in between. CDR3 size: 14 residues. Germline CDR1 is SGHNT and CDR2 is YENEEA. CDR3 loop: CASSFLPRDQPQHF. CDR3 nucleotides: TGTGCCAGCAGCTTCTTGCCGAGGGATCAGCCCCAGCATTTT. Combining the CDR3 with reference TRBV11-3 and TRBJ1-5 gives the whole variable domain EAGVVQSPRYKIIEKKQPVAFWCNPISGHNTLYWYLQNLGQGPELLIRYENEEAVDDSQLPKDRFSAERLKGVDSTLKIQPAELGDSAVYLCASSFLPRDQPQHFGDGTRLSIL.

This clone was detected a few times. The chain links TRBV27 to TRBJ2-2; TRBD1 agrees at 10 bases. Per germline, CDR1 MNHEY and CDR2 SMNVEV (reference sequence). This CDR3 spans 15 amino acids. V was clipped by 7 bases and J by 5 bases; unmatched bases: 7. This CDR3 is CASNSGDRGTGELFF. The CDR3 DNA follows: TGTGCCAGCAATTCCGGGGACAGGGGAACCGGGGAGCTGTTTTTT.

The chain recombines TRBV5-4 with TRBJ1-2, with 10 bases that match TRBD1. The CDR3 runs 15 residues. The V gene end was trimmed by 4 bases and the J gene end by 10 bases; junction bases not matched to a gene: 13. Per the germline V gene, CDR1 is SGHNT and CDR2 is YYREEE (reference sequence). CDR3 DNA: TGTGCCAGCAGCGAGTTCATTGTGACAGGGGGCGCCTACACCTTC. It translates to CASSEFIVTGGAYTF.

The rearrangement uses TRBV11-3 and TRBJ1-6; D gene ambiguous. The V gene's germline CDR1 is SGHNT and CDR2 YENEEA. The CDR3 length is 14 residues. Trimming shortened V by 5 bases and J by 11 bases, and 16 bases separated the two germline ends. The CDR3 sequence is CASSPIGVRTPLHF. The DNA for the CDR3 is TGTGCCAGCAGCCCCATCGGGGTTAGGACACCCCTCCACTTT.

This chain joins TRBV11-2 and TRBJ2-7; the match to TRBD1 covers 7 bases. Trimming cost V 5 bases and J 0 bases; bases outside gene matches: 7. Germline-derived CDR1 and CDR2 are SGHAT and FQNNGV. CDR3 length: 15 residues. CDR3 DNA: TGTGCCAGCAGCATAAACAGGGGCCACTCCTACGAGCAGTACTTC. It encodes CASSINRGHSYEQYF.

The chain couples TRBV5-6 to TRBJ2-7; D is possibly TRBD2 (5 bases). The V gene lost 5 bases and the J gene lost 1 base, with 10 bases spanning the gap. The CDR3 sequence is 13 residues long. In germline, CDR1 is SGHDT, CDR2 YYEEEE. The chain's CDR3 is CASRRALSYEQYF. CDR3 sequence (DNA): TGTGCCAGCAGGCGGGCCCTGTCCTACGAGCAGTACTTC.

This chain joins TRBV28 and TRBJ1-3; 9 nucleotides match TRBD1. V gave up 5 bases and J gave up 5 bases; unmatched junction bases: 7. CDR3 length equals 15 residues. Germline V gives CDR1 MDHEN, CDR2 SYDVKM. The CDR3 reads CASSDAGTGRNTIYF. The CDR3 DNA follows: TGTGCCAGCAGTGACGCCGGGACAGGGCGAAACACCATATATTTT.

The CDR3 is CASRNSITTDTQYF. CDR3 coding DNA: TGTGCCAGTAGGAACAGTATCACCACAGATACGCAGTATTTT. This sequence joins TRBV6-1 and TRBJ2-3; D remains ambiguous. Trimming pared 9 bases from V and 2 bases from J, leaving 15 bases between. The length of the CDR3 is 14 residues. CDR1 is MNHNS and CDR2 is SASEGT in the germline V gene.

J is TRBJ2-3 and V is TRBV4-2, with D possibly being TRBD2 (6 bases). V was pared by 5 bases and J by 2 bases, with 14 bases between. The CDR3 covers 15 residues. Germline assignment: CDR1 LGHNA and CDR2 YNFKEQ. The CDR3 loop reads CASSDRDSTTDTQYF. CDR3 nucleotide sequence: TGTGCCAGCAGCGACCGGGACTCGACCACAGATACGCAGTATTTT.

This clone has a single count. The genes are TRBV11-3 and TRBJ1-1, with 8 bases identical to TRBD1. The CDR3 spans 15 residues. Germline lookup yields CDR1 SGHNT and CDR2 YENEEA. Unmatched junction bases numbered 5, after V lost 4 bases and J lost 1 base. CDR3 DNA: TGTGCCAGCAGCTATCGGACAGGGCGGAACACTGAAGCTTTCTTT. Translating it yields CASSYRTGRNTEAFF.

The J gene is TRBJ2-5, the V gene TRBV20-1; D remains unclear. The J call could be wrong; TRBJ2-7 is a better fit for the DNA end. CDR3 length: 11 amino acids. Germline CDR1 reads DFQATT; CDR2 reads SNEGSKA (reference sequence). CDR3 sequence (DNA): TGCAGTGCTGCCCTATTGTCCGAGCAGTACTTC. It yields the protein CSAALLSEQYF.

The chain is built from TRBV2 and TRBJ2-2, with 7 positions matching TRBD1. This CDR3 is built from 15 residues. Germline V gene data show CDR1 as SNHLY and CDR2 as FYNNEI. V shed 6 bases and J 0 bases; nucleotides not matched to a gene: 4. The CDR3 nucleotides read TGTGCCAGCAGGAATGGACAGGCGAACACCGGGGAGCTGTTTTTT. Translating gives CASRNGQANTGELFF.

The chain carries TRBV19 and TRBJ1-2; possibly TRBD1 for D (6 bases). V lost 4 bases and J lost 13, with 13 bases in between. Germline V gene sequence: CDR1 LNHDA, CDR2 SQIVND (reference sequence). There are 11 residues in the CDR3. The CDR3 coding sequence is TGTGCCAGTAGTAACGACAGGTTCCCCACCTTC. It specifies CASSNDRFPTF.

This clone has only a few counts. The rearrangement links TRBV29-1 to TRBJ2-5, with a tentative D call TRBD2 (7 bases). This CDR3 has 15 amino acids. Germline CDR1 is SQVTM and CDR2 is ANQGSEA. Deletions cut 3 bases from V and 2 bases from J, with 16 bases between. The CDR3 is CSVDYGRGAQETQYF. The CDR3 DNA sequence: TGCAGCGTTGATTACGGACGGGGGGCTCAAGAGACCCAGTACTTC.